This T cell receptor (beta chain) was found in a study of shared clonotypes between healthy human individuals. On the study more broadly: Per donor, CD8 memory used one plate, CD8 naive used two, CD4 memory used three and CD4 naive used three.

Replicate PCRs run on sorted subsets employed roughly 180 ng DNA, around 27,000 T cell genomes. The protocol was immunoSEQ multiplex PCR, while the TCRdb copy is restricted to in-frame clones and leaves out a portion. Of a few million clones listed, around nine tenths are singletons. CDR1 and CDR2 (germline): SGHRS, YFSETQ. The CDR3 spans 18 residues. V lost 1 base and J lost 3, with 22 bases in between. V gene TRBV5-1 combines with J gene TRBJ1-1, with a weak D call TRBD1 (6 bases). This TCR was recovered from a young man in good health. The sequencing input was naive CD4+ T cells sorted from blood. Subset: CD45RA+ positively selected. CDR3 sequence reads: CASSLRGGPPSLDTEAFF. The CDR3 DNA is TGCGCCAGCAGCTTGAGAGGGGGGCCTCCCAGTTTGGACACTGAAGCTTTCTTT.